These T cell receptor beta chains were read from a single sample in a study of read filtering for tumor transcriptome and immune sequencing. Using its own MiXCR run on the reads, TCRdb lists one record per CDR3 protein. The sample lists about 93,000 distinct CDR3 sequences; 20% to 25% were seen once. Sequencing was carried out using a population of CD138-negative cells sorted from bone marrow. These receptors all stem from a donor at least 40 years old with multiple myeloma. CDR3s include the opening cysteine and the closing phenylalanine or tryptophan. The D gene is left open where the match is weak. Clone size is given for some rows only: seen once, a few or many times, or a class if the clone is expanded.

.	TRBD2	TRBJ2-1	TRBV6-5	TGTGCCAGCAGTTACTCGACGCCGGCTAGCGGGGGTTACAATGAGCAGTTCTTC	CASSYSTPASGGYNEQFF
many	.	TRBJ2-5	TRBV5-1	TGCGCCAGCAGCCTCGTGACCCAAGAGACCCAGTACTTC	CASSLVTQETQYF
many	.	TRBJ2-7	TRBV10-3	TGTGCCATCAGGGCCCCGGAGGGGCCGGGAGAGCAGTACTTC	CAIRAPEGPGEQYF
many	.	TRBJ1-1	TRBV5-4	TGTGCCAGCAGCTTGGGCGGGTGGGTGAACACTGAAGCTTTCTTT	CASSLGGWVNTEAFF
.	.	TRBJ2-4	TRBV28	TGTGCCAGCACCTCCCCGGGGAAGGGCAAAAACATTCAGTACTTC	CASTSPGKGKNIQYF
once	.	TRBJ1-5	TRBV5-3	TGTGCCAGAAGCCTGGTAGGGACGCGTTATAGCAATCAGCCCCAGCATTTT	CARSLVGTRYSNQPQHF
many	.	TRBJ1-1	TRBV2	TGTGCCAGCAGCTCCCCGAGGAGTCGTAAAGCTTTCTTT	CASSSPRSRKAFF
.	.	TRBJ1-5	TRBV12-3/TRBV12-4	TGTGCCAGCAGTTTTTCGGGTCAAGGGCCCCAGCATTTT	CASSFSGQGPQHF
many	TRBD2	TRBJ2-5	TRBV2	TGTGCCAGCAGGCCCGCTACTAGCGTAGAGACCCAGTACTTC	CASRPATSVETQYF
many	.	TRBJ1-6	TRBV9	TGTGCCAGCAGCGTAGGGGGGGCTTCACCCCTCCACTTT	CASSVGGASPLHF
many	.	TRBJ2-7	TRBV11-2	TGTGCCAGCAGCTTAGATATGGCAGGGGGGCGCGAGCAGTACTTC	CASSLDMAGGREQYF
few	TRBD1	TRBJ2-7	TRBV28	TGTGCCAGCAGTTATAACCGGGACAGGGGGGGCGACGAGCAGTACTTC	CASSYNRDRGGDEQYF
many	.	TRBJ2-5	TRBV6-6	TGTGCCAGCAGCCCCCTTGGGAGGCCCCAAGAGACCCAGTACTTC	CASSPLGRPQETQYF
many	TRBD2	TRBJ2-5	TRBV9	TGTGCCAGCAGCGCTAGCGGGGGGAGTTGGGAGACCCAGTACTTC	CASSASGGSWETQYF
.	TRBD2	TRBJ2-1	TRBV28	TGTGCCAGCACCATAGGGGGGGTAGCGGGGGTCTACAATGAGCAATTCTTC	CASTIGGVAGVYNEQFF
many	.	TRBJ1-1	TRBV28	TGTGCCAGCAGCCGAATGGGACAGAACACTGAAGCTTTCTTT	CASSRMGQNTEAFF
many	TRBD2	TRBJ2-5	TRBV2	TGTGCCAGCAGTGCTGGGGGAGCGGGGGCCCAAGAGACCCAGTACTTC	CASSAGGAGAQETQYF
few	.	TRBJ2-7	TRBV28	TGTGCCAGCAGTTTAGTTGTAGGAGGTGCCTACGAGCAGTACTTC	CASSLVVGGAYEQYF
few	TRBD1	TRBJ1-5	TRBV15	TGTGCCACCAGCGCACAGGGGGCTGGTAGCAATCAGCCCCAGCATTTT	CATSAQGAGSNQPQHF
many	.	TRBJ1-1	TRBV12-3/TRBV12-4	TGTGCCAGCAGTTTATGGTCTCACATGAACACTGAAGCTTTCTTT	CASSLWSHMNTEAFF
many	TRBD1	TRBJ2-5	TRBV5-1	TGCGCCAGCAGAAAGGGGGCCCAAGAGACCCAGTACTTC	CASRKGAQETQYF
many	.	TRBJ2-7	TRBV6-4	TGTGCCCGCCCAGACTACGAGCAGTACTTC	CARPDYEQYF
many	.	TRBJ1-3	TRBV19	TGTGCCAGTAGAGTGCGGGGACAAATTGACTCTGGAAACACCATATATTTT	CASRVRGQIDSGNTIYF
many	.	TRBJ2-6	TRBV28	TGTGCCACCACTCCTTGGGGGGCCCCCTCTGGGGCCAACGTCCTGACTTTC	CATTPWGAPSGANVLTF
.	TRBD1	TRBJ1-5	TRBV19	TGTGCCAGTAGTGGGCGGGACAGAGCGGGCAATCAGCCCCAGCATTTT	CASSGRDRAGNQPQHF
.	TRBD1	TRBJ1-1	TRBV2	TGTGCCAGCGTAGGGGGCGCAGACACTGAAGCTTTCTTT	CASVGGADTEAFF
many	.	TRBJ1-1	TRBV29-1	TGCAGCGTTGAACGGGGGAACACTGAAGCTTTCTTT	CSVERGNTEAFF
few	TRBD1	TRBJ1-5	TRBV28	TGTGCCAGCAGCCGGACAGGGGGCAATCAGCCCCAGCATTTT	CASSRTGGNQPQHF
many	TRBD2	TRBJ2-1	TRBV11-3	TGTGCCAGCAGCTTTAACAGCGGGGGGCCACACAATGAGCAGTTCTTC	CASSFNSGGPHNEQFF
few	.	TRBJ2-1	TRBV7-9	TGTGCCAGCAGCTTAGCGGGACGCGGTGAGCAGTTCTTC	CASSLAGRGEQFF
many	.	TRBJ2-5	TRBV2	TGTGCCAACGGGGGGCCCGGGAAAAAAGAGACCCAGTACTTC	CANGGPGKKETQYF
many	TRBD2	TRBJ2-5	TRBV6-5	TGTGCCAGCAGCCCTACTAGCGGGAGGGGAGAGACCCAGTACTTC	CASSPTSGRGETQYF
.	.	TRBJ2-1	TRBV5-1	TGCGCTAGCAGCTTGGGGACCTTCAATGAGCAGTTCTTC	CASSLGTFNEQFF
.	.	TRBJ1-4	TRBV7-3	TGTGACAGCAGCCCCAGAGGGAGGGATGAAAAACTATTTTTT	CDSSPRGRDEKLFF
few	.	TRBJ1-1	TRBV12-5	TGTGCTAGTGGTTTGGTAGTGGGACCTACTTTTACTGAAGCTTTCTTT	CASGLVVGPTFTEAFF
.	.	TRBJ1-3	TRBV11-2	TGTGCCAGCAGCTATAAAATTTGGGACCCAACAAGAGGAAACACCATATATTTT	CASSYKIWDPTRGNTIYF
.	.	TRBJ1-1	TRBV5-5	TGTGCCAGCAGCTTGGCCGATGGAGGGGAAGCTTTCTTT	CASSLADGGEAFF